This T cell receptor beta chain was identified during a study of Graves' ophthalmopathy and Graves' hyperthyroidism (dated by TCRdb to the late 2010s). Regarding the complete study: Peripheral blood was collected at initial diagnosis, prior to any treatment. The study used TCR beta repertoire signatures to distinguish Graves' ophthalmopathy from Graves' hyperthyroidism and to predict progression to ophthalmopathy. In total, 135 blood samples were TCR-sequenced: approximately 40 ophthalmopathy, 75 hyperthyroidism and some 17 hyperthyroidism-to-ophthalmopathy patients. To explore V-J signatures that distinguish ophthalmopathy from hyperthyroidism, a discovery set of about 99 patients was enrolled, made up of around 40 with ophthalmopathy and some 60 with stable hyperthyroidism. The independent validation cohort included approximately 19 hyperthyroidism patients plus 17 patients who later progressed from hyperthyroidism to ophthalmopathy. T-cell repertoires of thyroid tissue and blood were compared in more than five hyperthyroidism patients. Following sample collection, hyperthyroidism patients were given methimazole at a starting dose of 30 mg daily, and ophthalmopathy patients were given high-dose intravenous methylprednisolone. Here is what the overall study found, with its caveats: Ophthalmopathy was separated from stable hyperthyroidism by the 13-signature model with roughly 90% sensitivity and less than 82% specificity in cross-validation and with 80%/75% in the test set. Sample size was not statistically predetermined, and group allocation was not concealed from the investigators. In validation, the model predicted ophthalmopathy progression with about 71% sensitivity and around 72% specificity; roughly eleven predicted patients were CT-confirmed with GO in a median of around 6 months. Among expanded thyroid clonotypes with frequency above 0.001, most also showed up in blood, which suggests that blood repertoires may reflect the thyroid immune response.

CDR1 LNHDA and CDR2 SQIVND are derived from the germline V gene (reference sequence). The CDR3 has 12 amino acids, counting the end cysteine and phenylalanine. Solely the CDR3 DNA is kept, with 36 bases framed from the first base. V drops 6 bases and J drops 6 bases, leaving 8 bases in between. The ophthalmopathy patients had moderately to severely active disease, with a Clinical Activity Score of 3 or higher, a NOSPECS grade of 4 or higher, and a disease duration of less than 3 months. Patients with other autoimmune diseases, uncontrolled infections, pregnancy or lactation were excluded. Diagnosis relied on clinical symptoms, serum thyroxine, TRAb, thyroid ultrasound and orbital computed tomography. PBMCs were isolated from approximately 10 ml of fresh peripheral blood by Ficoll-Paque density gradient centrifugation. Trizol reagent was used to extract the total RNA, and its quality was then checked on an Agilent 2100 Bioanalyzer.

TCR beta CDR3 regions were amplified from RNA transcripts for repertoire sequencing. The first round of RT-PCR was done with HTBI primers and the Qiagen OneStep RT-PCR kit, and was followed by a second round of multiplex PCR, then size selection and purification. Libraries were sequenced paired-end with 100 bp reads on an Illumina HiSeq2000. The study's processing was this. SOAPnuke was used for read processing, and reads with adapters, uncalled bases, a mean Phred below 15, or no exact constant-primer or identifier match were discarded. COPE v1.2.5 was used to merge the high-quality paired reads. Each unique nucleotide sequence was treated as a clonotype, and MiTCR v1.1 was used to align the clonotypes to the IMGT TRB V, D and J references. Only V-J combinations with frequency above 0.0001 were analysed, covering 98% to 99.2% of repertoires. For each V-J combination, a TCR clonal expansion and chaos score was defined as the ratio of F50 clonal expansion to chaos observed in the TCRdist matrix. Welch's t-statistics and random forest were used to narrow the features down to 10 to 15 V-J combinations, which were then fed into a naive Bayes classifier. The similarity between thyroid and blood repertoires was quantified using the Morisita-Horn index. TCRdb redid the processing of the public reads, applying fastp at Q25 and MiXCR, and retained in-frame beta chains. CDR3 protein duplicates are merged, each entry listing the most common genes and DNA. The V and J calls were determined by TCRdb, not by the authors. The sample includes approximately 700,000 distinct CDR3 sequences, with approximately 39% observed a single time. The ten largest clones add up to over 2.5% of the sample.

Note on this clonotype: Its antigen has not been determined. The record has no base qualities; no much larger clone is one base away.

The clonotype was recovered from an adult man with Graves' ophthalmopathy. The chain is encoded by TRBV19 joined to TRBJ1-4, with TRBD1 as a weak D call on 6 bases. Sequencing was performed on peripheral blood. The sequence in DNA is TGTGCCAGTAGACAGGGTTATGAAAAACTGTTTTTT. It translates as CASRQGYEKLFF.